The next 32 T cell receptor beta chains were all read from a single sample in a study of T cell repertoires in cytomegalovirus infection. TCRdb itself ran the reads through MiXCR, one entry per CDR3 protein. Among some 110,000 distinct CDR3 sequences, over 9% were seen once, and the ten largest hold approximately 31%. The antigens these receptors bind are not known. The sample was PBMCs, sequenced either directly or after in vitro stimulation (not recorded which). All receptors derive from a human donor in good health (CMV status not recorded). Some clones in this sample may be carry-over from other donors' samples.

In this sample, this clonotype turned up many times. The chain uses TRBV7-2 and TRBJ2-3, with TRBD2 identical over 14 bases. CDR3 length: 21 residues. Losses at the gene ends were 7 bases for V and 2 bases for J; bases not matched to a gene: 20. The germline gives CDR1 SGHTA, CDR2 FQGNSA. CDR3 residues: CASTDSSGTSGRGYPTDTQYF. The CDR3 region has the DNA TGTGCCAGCACCGACAGCTCGGGGACTAGCGGGAGAGGGTACCCCACAGATACGCAGTATTTT.

The chain combines TRBV15 with TRBJ2-3, with 7 bases identical to TRBD2. Looked up from germline, CDR1 is LNHNV and CDR2 is YYDKDF (reference sequence). The CDR3 loop spans 17 amino acids. V lost 0 bases to trimming and J lost 0 bases; unmatched junction nucleotides: 6. Here the CDR3 DNA reads TGTGCCACCAGCAGAGATTTCCTAGCGGCGAGCACAGATACGCAGTATTTT. This sequence encodes CATSRDFLAASTDTQYF.

There are many counts of this clonotype. V and J are TRBV7-9 and TRBJ2-5; 7 nucleotides agree with TRBD2. V was clipped by 3 bases and J by 3 bases; unmatched bases: 13. The CDR3 extends over 17 amino acids. Germline lookup yields CDR1 SEHNR and CDR2 FQNEAQ (reference sequence). The CDR3 loop reads CASSFPRGGTRKETQYF. The DNA for the CDR3 is TGTGCCAGCAGCTTTCCCCGCGGGGGTACACGAAAAGAGACCCAGTACTTC.

V gene TRBV7-8 combines with J gene TRBJ2-1; the match to TRBD2 covers 11 bases. After removal of 5 bases from V and 4 bases from J, the junction contained 10 bases not matched to a gene. The CDR3 has 17 amino acids. Germline loops: CDR1 SGHVS, CDR2 FQNEAQ. The CDR3 is CASSPTGASGGYNEQFF. In DNA, the CDR3 is TGTGCCAGCAGCCCGACAGGGGCTAGCGGGGGGTACAATGAGCAGTTCTTC. The full variable domain, with the rest looked up from reference TRBV7-8 and TRBJ2-1, is GAGVSQSPRYKVAKRGQDVALRCDPISGHVSLFWYQQALGQGPEFLTYFQNEAQLDKSGLPSDRFFAERPEGSVSTLKIQRTQQEDSAVYLCASSPTGASGGYNEQFFGPGTRLTVL.

This clonotype occurred many times. The genes are TRBV11-3 and TRBJ2-4, with 10 bases aligning to TRBD2. V gave up 5 bases and J gave up 0 bases; unmatched junction bases: 10. The CDR3 consists of 18 residues. Germline V gene data show CDR1 as SGHNT and CDR2 as YENEEA. The CDR3 region is CASSPAGLAVLAKNIQYF. Here the CDR3 DNA reads TGTGCCAGCAGCCCCGCAGGACTAGCGGTACTAGCCAAAAACATTCAGTACTTC.

This clonotype was counted between two and nine times. This chain links TRBV7-8 with TRBJ2-3; D not resolved. Germline loops: CDR1 SGHVS, CDR2 FQNEAQ. The CDR3 spans 14 residues. V gave up 5 bases and J gave up 6 bases, with 15 bases separating them. CDR3 nucleotides: TGTGCCAGCAGCACCCTGCTGGGGTCTGATACGCAGTATTTT. It codes for CASSTLLGSDTQYF.

This clonotype was seen repeatedly, ten times or more. This chain connects TRBV2 to TRBJ2-2, with no clear D. The CDR3 runs 15 residues. The V gene lost 3 bases and the J gene lost 0 bases, with 8 bases spanning the gap. Germline V gene data show CDR1 as SNHLY and CDR2 as FYNNEI. The CDR3 sequence is CASSDFGPNTGELFF. The DNA of the CDR3 is TGTGCCAGCAGTGATTTCGGGCCGAACACCGGGGAGCTGTTTTTT.

This clonotype was observed many times. J is TRBJ2-5 and V is TRBV2; no reliable D call. V lost 8 bases to trimming and J lost 3 bases, with 10 bases between them. The CDR3 length is 12 residues. Germline V CDR1 and CDR2: SNHLY, FYNNEI. The DNA for the CDR3 is TGTGCCAGCGCTCAGTTAAAAGAGACCCAGTACTTC. Its protein product is CASAQLKETQYF.

The chain joins TRBV12-3 or TRBV12-4 to TRBJ2-5; tentative D call: TRBD1 (6 bases). Trimming removed 5 bases at V and 1 base at J, with 8 bases between. The CDR3 has 13 residues. The DNA of the CDR3 is TGTGCCAGCAGTAGGGACATCCAAGAGACCCAGTACTTC. As protein: CASSRDIQETQYF.

In this sample, this clonotype turned up many times. A junction boundary mismatches the germline segment, possibly from a read error. The genes are TRBV7-9 and TRBJ2-1, with 10 bases that match TRBD2. The CDR3 spans 14 residues. Germline V lookup: CDR1 SEHNR, CDR2 FQNEAQ (reference sequence). CDR3 nucleotides: TGTGCCAGCAGCCTAGCGGGAGATTTCGGGGAGCAGTTCTTC. Protein: CASSLAGDFGEQFF.

The V and J genes are TRBV9 and TRBJ2-3; 14 positions match TRBD2. Germline trimming cut 3 bases from V and 6 bases from J; bases unmatched to any gene: 6. Germline assignment: CDR1 SGDLS and CDR2 YYNGEE. CDR3 length: 16 amino acids. The DNA for the CDR3 is TGTGCCAGCAGCGCCGGGACTAGCGGGAGTTCGGATACGCAGTATTTT. This gives the protein CASSAGTSGSSDTQYF.

This clonotype was seen many times. The chain couples TRBV19 to TRBJ1-1; maybe TRBD1 (5 bases). The CDR3 is 15 residues long. Germline loops: CDR1 LNHDA, CDR2 SQIVND (reference sequence). V was cut by 5 bases and J by 1 base, with 14 bases left in between. This chain's CDR3 is CASSALGTSNTEAFF. The CDR3, as DNA: TGTGCCAGTAGTGCCCTGGGGACTTCGAACACTGAAGCTTTCTTT.

This clonotype was recorded at least ten times. This chain joins TRBV19 and TRBJ1-2; D gene uncertain. Germline assignment: CDR1 LNHDA and CDR2 SQIVND (reference sequence). Deletions cut 1 base from V and 10 bases from J, with 10 bases between. This CDR3 is built from 12 residues. The CDR3 DNA follows: TGTGCCAGTAGTATAGTGACTGGCGACTACACCTTC. It codes for CASSIVTGDYTF.

This clonotype was seen at least ten times. The CDR3 is CASSQGGLAGGMYEQYF. In nucleotides, the CDR3 is TGTGCCAGCAGCCAAGGGGGACTAGCGGGAGGAATGTACGAGCAGTACTTC. The gene calls are TRBV4-2 and TRBJ2-7; 15 nucleotides match TRBD2. Germline CDR1 LGHNA, CDR2 YNFKEQ. Germline trimming cut 1 base from V and 4 bases from J; bases unmatched to any gene: 5. This CDR3 has 17 residues.

The chain is built from TRBV19 and TRBJ1-1, with D unclear. The CDR3 contains 13 residues. CDR1 and CDR2 (germline): LNHDA, SQIVND (reference sequence). Trimming pared 0 bases from V and 4 bases from J, leaving 6 bases between. CDR3 loop: CASSIDPITEAFF. CDR3 coding DNA: TGTGCCAGTAGTATAGATCCCATCACTGAAGCTTTCTTT.

This clonotype has only a few counts. The chain carries TRBV4-3 and TRBJ1-1; possibly TRBD1 for D (5 bases). Germline V gives CDR1 LGHNA, CDR2 YSLEER. CDR3 size: 18 residues. V dropped 4 bases and J dropped 0 bases, with 21 bases sitting between them. The CDR3 is CASSPNWGEGLMNTEAFF. In nucleotides, the CDR3 is TGCGCCAGCAGCCCGAATTGGGGAGAGGGACTCATGAACACTGAAGCTTTCTTT.

This clonotype was picked up many times. The V and J genes are TRBV7-8 and TRBJ2-5; 10 nucleotides match TRBD2. The trim removed 2 bases at V and 0 bases at J, leaving 0 bases unmatched. Germline-derived CDR1 and CDR2 are SGHVS and FQNEAQ. This CDR3 contains 15 residues. The DNA for the CDR3 is TGTGCCAGCAGCTTACTAGCGGGAGACCAAGAGACCCAGTACTTC. It translates to CASSLLAGDQETQYF. Based on the CDR3 plus reference TRBV7-8 and TRBJ2-5, the full variable domain is GAGVSQSPRYKVAKRGQDVALRCDPISGHVSLFWYQQALGQGPEFLTYFQNEAQLDKSGLPSDRFFAERPEGSVSTLKIQRTQQEDSAVYLCASSLLAGDQETQYFGPGTRLLVL.

The chain combines TRBV12-5 with TRBJ2-5; 10 bases are shared with TRBD2. V dropped 0 bases and J dropped 2; count of bases not matched to a gene: 6. CDR1 LGHNT and CDR2 FRNRAP come from the germline V gene. The CDR3 consists of 17 residues. DNA for the CDR3: TGTGCTAGTGGTTTGGTACGCGGACTAGCGGATCAAGAGACCCAGTACTTC. Its translation is CASGLVRGLADQETQYF.

This clonotype was picked up many times. J is TRBJ2-7 and V is TRBV7-8, with a possible D match to TRBD1 (6 bases). The CDR3 is 14 amino acids. V dropped 2 bases and J dropped 6 bases, with 14 bases sitting between them. Germline V CDR1 and CDR2: SGHVS, FQNEAQ. In DNA, the CDR3 is TGTGCCAGCAGCTTACGACAGGTTGAAGGCGAGCAGTACGTC. Translated: CASSLRQVEGEQYV.

This chain links TRBV5-6 with TRBJ2-1, with a tentative D call TRBD2 (6 bases). Trimming took 7 bases from V and 7 from J, leaving 18 bases between them. This CDR3 is 14 amino acids long. Per the germline V gene, CDR1 is SGHDT and CDR2 is YYEEEE. CDR3 amino acids: CASALGLATNEQFF. CDR3 sequence (DNA): TGTGCCAGCGCCCTAGGGCTAGCGACTAATGAGCAGTTCTTC.

The V gene is TRBV12-3 or TRBV12-4, the J gene TRBJ2-1; 7 bases are shared with TRBD1. Trimming took 10 bases from V and 4 from J; bases not matched to a gene: 4. The CDR3 consists of 12 residues. CDR3 sequence (DNA): TGTGCCACAAAACAGGGGTACAATGAGCAGTTCTTC. It translates to CATKQGYNEQFF.

This clonotype has a handful of counts. The rearrangement uses TRBV2 and TRBJ2-2, with D tentatively TRBD1 or TRBD2 (5 bases each). The CDR3 is 13 residues long. V lost 6 bases and J 8 bases, leaving 13 bases between the germline ends. Germline CDR1 and CDR2: SNHLY and FYNNEI. In nucleotides, the CDR3 is TGTGCCAGCAGAGGGACCTTAGGAGGGGAGCTGTTTTTT. Protein sequence: CASRGTLGGELFF.

This clonotype was recorded at least ten times. The rearrangement joins TRBV7-2 to TRBJ2-5; 7 positions agree with TRBD1. Germline assignment: CDR1 SGHTA and CDR2 FQGNSA. CDR3 length equals 15 residues. J was trimmed by 3 bases and V by 3 bases; bases with no gene match: 7. This chain's CDR3 is CASSFDREIEETQYF. The CDR3 coding sequence is TGTGCCAGCAGCTTCGACAGGGAGATAGAAGAGACCCAGTACTTC.

This chain connects TRBV12-3 or TRBV12-4 to TRBJ2-1; 10 bases fit TRBD2. CDR3 length: 13 amino acids. V lost 6 bases and J lost 11; bases outside the gene matches: 7. The CDR3 region has the DNA TGTGCCAGCAGAAGCGGGAGGGATACTAAGCAGTTCTTC. It yields the protein CASRSGRDTKQFF.

This clonotype has a handful of counts. The chain joins TRBV29-1 to TRBJ2-1, with TRBD2 matching over 8 bases. The germline V gene encodes CDR1 SQVTM and CDR2 ANQGSEA. Germline trimming cut 3 bases from V and 6 bases from J; bases unmatched to any gene: 7. The CDR3 is 14 amino acids. The CDR3 is CSVEAAGEVNEQFF. The CDR3 nucleotides read TGCAGCGTTGAGGCAGCGGGAGAAGTCAATGAGCAGTTCTTC.

The chain uses TRBV19 and TRBJ2-3; 9 bases line up with TRBD2. This CDR3 is 15 amino acids long. Germline-derived CDR1 and CDR2 are LNHDA and SQIVND (reference sequence). V lost 5 bases, J lost 3 bases, and 6 bases stayed unmatched. The CDR3 is CASSLAGVQTDTQYF. DNA of the CDR3: TGTGCCAGTAGTTTAGCGGGAGTTCAGACAGATACGCAGTATTTT.

The chain couples TRBV7-8 to TRBJ2-5; D possibly uses TRBD1 or TRBD2 (7 bases each). Germline assignment: CDR1 SGHVS and CDR2 FQNEAQ. V was shortened by 4 bases and J by 5 bases, with 20 bases between the two germline ends. CDR3 length: 16 residues. The CDR3 protein is CASSSFQGGGRETQYF. The CDR3, as DNA: TGTGCCAGCAGCTCATTCCAGGGGGGAGGGAGGGAGACCCAGTACTTC.

This clonotype was recorded at least ten times. The V and J genes are TRBV7-2 and TRBJ2-6; 7 bases match TRBD1. Germline assignment: CDR1 SGHTA and CDR2 FQGNSA. J gave up 3 bases and V 5 bases, and 7 bases lay outside the gene matches. This CDR3 contains 16 residues. The CDR3 nucleotides are TGTGCCAGCAGCCGACAGGGATGGGGTGGGGCCAACGTCCTGACTTTC. As protein: CASSRQGWGGANVLTF.

This clonotype was picked up many times. The V call is TRBV7-6, the J call TRBJ2-2, with 12 positions matching TRBD2. CDR1 and CDR2 from the germline V gene are SGHVS and FNYEAQ. The CDR3 is 17 amino acids. J gave up 2 bases and V 4 bases, and 5 bases lay outside the gene matches. The CDR3 region is CASSSGTSGLNTGELFF. In DNA, the CDR3 is TGTGCCAGCAGCTCCGGGACTAGCGGGCTAAACACCGGGGAGCTGTTTTTT.

Many counts were recorded for this clonotype. The gene calls are TRBV6-5 and TRBJ2-2; possible D gene TRBD2, 6 bases. V lost 4 bases and J 6 bases, leaving 21 bases between the germline ends. This CDR3 spans 17 amino acids. CDR1 MNHEY and CDR2 SVGAGI come from the germline V gene. The CDR3 here is CASSSHRRAEGPGELFF. The CDR3 region has the DNA TGTGCCAGCAGTTCCCACCGTCGAGCGGAGGGGCCCGGGGAGCTGTTTTTT.

A word on this clonotype: At one of its ends the junction is not consistent with the germline gene, which may arise from a read error. The chain uses TRBV19 and TRBJ2-7, with 8 bases matching TRBD2. Germline CDR1 reads LNHDA; CDR2 reads SQIVND (reference sequence). CDR3 length: 15 amino acids. CDR3 coding DNA: TGTGCCAGTAGTATCGGGGCGAGCGGGAGCTACGAGCAATACTTC. This codes for CASSIGASGSYEQYF.

At least ten counts were recorded for this clonotype. V is TRBV2 and J is TRBJ2-7, with a tentative D call TRBD2 (5 bases). The germline V and J ends were trimmed by 4 bases and 2 bases, with 9 bases remaining between them. Germline lookup yields CDR1 SNHLY and CDR2 FYNNEI. This CDR3 comprises 13 residues. The CDR3 spells CASSGGGPYEQYV. DNA of the CDR3: TGTGCCAGCAGTGGCGGAGGACCCTACGAGCAGTACGTC.